The next 11 T cell receptor beta chains were all read from a single sample in a study of T-cell reconstitution after alpha-beta-depleted transplantation in children. Unique molecular identifiers were incorporated into the prepared TCRbeta library. TCRdb analysed the PCR reads with MiXCR anew, one entry per CDR3 protein. The sample includes about 900,000 distinct CDR3 sequences, about 29% seen only once; the top ten take more than 25%. The material was PBMCs, mostly from graft donor cells, obtained 360 days after TCRalphabeta/CD19-depleted stem cell transplant. The receptors here all came from a boy under two years old who had a stem cell transplant for SCID, so the T cells may come from the graft donor.

The J gene is TRBJ2-5, the V gene TRBV7-8; maybe TRBD2 (5 bases). Germline assignment: CDR1 SGHVS and CDR2 FQNEAQ. The CDR3 is 15 amino acids. V dropped 5 bases and J dropped 5 bases, with 18 bases sitting between them. The CDR3 DNA follows: TGTGCCAGCAGCCGAGACGGGGATAGGAGGGAGACCCAGTACTTC. Its protein is CASSRDGDRRETQYF.

In its sample, this clonotype was seen a few times. The chain recombines TRBV21-1 with TRBJ2-1; the table assigns TRBD1, which was not confirmed against the DNA. TRBV21-1 corresponds to a pseudogene. This CDR3 region has 15 residues. The CDR3 nucleotides read TGTGCCAGCAGCTCTCAAGGGGTCGGGGGCAATGAGCAGTTCTTC. Translating it yields CASSSQGVGGNEQFF.

The V call is TRBV6-2 or TRBV6-3, the J call TRBJ2-6; the match to TRBD1 covers 7 bases. Germline CDR1 is MNHEY and CDR2 is SVGEGT. This CDR3 is built from 20 residues. The ends lost 7 bases at V and 0 bases at J; junction bases unmatched: 18. As DNA, the CDR3 is TGTGCCAGCAACTTCAACCCCGTCGACAGGGTTTACTCTGGGGCCAACGTCCTGACTTTC. Residues: CASNFNPVDRVYSGANVLTF.

The chain recombines TRBV10-3 with TRBJ2-3; TRBD2 matches at 14 bases. The V gene's germline CDR1 is ENHRY and CDR2 SYGVKD. The ends lost 0 bases at V and 7 bases at J; junction bases unmatched: 3. The CDR3 is 16 residues long. The CDR3 reads CAISESGLAGGNTQYF. CDR3 coding DNA: TGTGCCATCAGTGAGTCAGGACTAGCGGGAGGAAATACGCAGTATTTT.

This clonotype was seen a few times. V and J are TRBV3-1 and TRBJ2-3; D not resolved. Germline CDR1 LGHDT, CDR2 YNNKEL (reference sequence). This CDR3 spans 13 amino acids. Between the trimmed V and J ends, which lost 1 base and 6 bases, there was a span of 8 bases. Written as DNA, the CDR3 is TGTGCCAGCAGCCAAGGACCGAGGGATACGCAGTATTTT. It codes for CASSQGPRDTQYF.

V usage is TRBV6-5 and J usage is TRBJ1-2; tentatively, D is TRBD1 (6 bases). CDR3 length equals 13 residues. CDR1 MNHEY and CDR2 SVGAGI come from the germline V gene. V was trimmed by 4 bases and J by 4 bases, leaving 10 bases between them. Here the CDR3 reads CASSSGTRYGYTF. CDR3 bases: TGTGCCAGCAGTTCCGGGACACGCTATGGCTACACCTTC.

This chain connects TRBV6-4 to TRBJ1-1; 9 bases align to TRBD1. After removal of 6 bases from V and 7 bases from J, the junction contained 6 bases not matched to a gene. CDR3 length equals 13 residues. Looked up from germline, CDR1 is MRHNA and CDR2 is SNTAGT. The DNA for the CDR3 is TGTGCCAGCAGGGACAGGGGCTATGTTGAAGCTTTCTTT. Translating it yields CASRDRGYVEAFF.

The chain joins TRBV11-2 to TRBJ1-1; perhaps TRBD1 as D (6 bases). Germline V gene sequence: CDR1 SGHAT, CDR2 FQNNGV. Trimming pared 4 bases from V and 6 bases from J, leaving 18 bases between. This CDR3 is 15 amino acids long. The CDR3 loop is CASSSWAGAGAEAFF. CDR3 DNA sequence: TGTGCCAGCAGCTCATGGGCGGGGGCGGGCGCTGAAGCTTTCTTT. Full variable domain (missing parts from reference TRBV11-2 and TRBJ1-1): EAGVAQSPRYKIIEKRQSVAFWCNPISGHATLYWYQQILGQGPKLLIQFQNNGVVDDSQLPKDRFSAERLKGVDSTLKIQPAKLEDSAVYLCASSSWAGAGAEAFFGQGTRLTVV.

V gene TRBV10-3 combines with J gene TRBJ2-1; 10 nucleotides line up with TRBD1. V lost 4 bases, J lost 6 bases, and 3 bases stayed unmatched. The CDR3 is made up of 14 amino acids. CDR1 ENHRY and CDR2 SYGVKD come from the germline V gene. CDR3 residues: CAISAGTGVNEQFF. The CDR3 coding sequence is TGTGCCATCAGTGCCGGGACAGGGGTCAATGAGCAGTTCTTC.

This chain uses TRBV5-6 with TRBJ2-5, with TRBD1 identical over 7 bases. Per germline, CDR1 SGHDT and CDR2 YYEEEE. Trimming removed 4 bases from V and 5 bases from J; junction bases left unmatched: 11. This CDR3 spans 15 amino acids. For the CDR3, the DNA is TGTGCCAGCAGCACAATGAGACAGGGATGGGAGACCCAGTACTTC. It codes for CASSTMRQGWETQYF.

This clonotype was counted only a few times. This chain connects TRBV5-1 to TRBJ1-5; unclear D gene. Germline V gives CDR1 SGHRS, CDR2 YFSETQ. The CDR3 sequence is 14 residues long. Trimming shortened V by 1 base and J by 0 bases, and 5 bases separated the two germline ends. The CDR3 spells CASSLYGSNQPQHF. The CDR3 bases are TGCGCCAGCAGCTTGTACGGTAGCAATCAGCCCCAGCATTTT.